This entry lists 28 T cell receptor beta chains sequenced from one sample in a study of technical replicates of blood from several donors (dated by TCRdb to 2017 to 2019). The library was prepared using the immunoSEQ multiplex PCR assay. TCRdb took this table from immuneACCESS and kept in-frame rearrangements with V and J called. Such tables lack part of the clones; where checked against another copy, unresolved V genes explain under half of the gap, and the rest is unexplained. The sample table contains tens of thousands of clones; only one count was recorded for 85% to 95% of them. Clones ranked in the top ten supply approximately 4.4% of the sample. The sample comprised PBMCs. These receptors were obtained from a human donor in good health. Some clones in this sample may be carry-over from other donors' samples.

The chain employs TRBV4-1 and TRBJ2-1; TRBD2 matches at 10 bases. This CDR3 comprises 17 residues. Germline values: CDR1 MGHRA, CDR2 YSYEKL. V shed 6 bases, J shed 2 bases, and the junction held 10 bases outside the gene matches. CDR3 nucleotide sequence: TGCGCCAGCAGTCGCGTTGTAGCGGGGGGTACCTACAATGAGCAGTTCTTC. Amino acid sequence: CASSRVVAGGTYNEQFF.

This sequence joins TRBV5-6 and TRBJ1-2; D unclear. The CDR3 extends over 12 amino acids. Trimming took off 7 bases at V and 8 bases at J, with 15 bases between the two ends. Germline-derived CDR1 and CDR2 are SGHDT and YYEEEE. The chain's CDR3 is CASEGGGYGYTF. In nucleotides, the CDR3 is TGTGCCAGCGAGGGTGGAGGTTACGGCTACACCTTC. Combining the CDR3 with reference TRBV5-6 and TRBJ1-2 gives the whole variable domain DAGVTQSPTHLIKTRGQQVTLRCSPKSGHDTVSWYQQALGQGPQFIFQYYEEEERQRGNFPDRFSGHQFPNYSSELNVNALLLGDSALYLCASEGGGYGYTFGSGTRLTVV.

The rearrangement uses TRBV7-2 and TRBJ1-6; D ambiguous. Trimming took off 0 bases at V and 0 bases at J, with 9 bases between the two ends. The CDR3 sequence is 17 residues long. Germline-derived CDR1 and CDR2 are SGHTA and FQGNSA. This CDR3 is CASSLAVTSSYNSPLHF. DNA for the CDR3: TGTGCCAGCAGCTTAGCGGTTACCAGCTCCTATAATTCACCCCTCCACTTT.

The rearrangement uses TRBV23-1 and TRBJ1-2; D possibly corresponds to TRBD1 (5 bases). TRBV23-1 is placed among ORFs of uncertain function. Trimming removed 5 bases from V and 8 bases from J, with 24 bases in between. The CDR3 is made up of 16 amino acids. The CDR3 is CASSRSTGTKMWGYTF. CDR3 DNA sequence: TGCGCCAGCAGTAGATCTACCGGGACTAAGATGTGGGGCTACACCTTC.

The chain uses TRBV5-6 and TRBJ1-1; D is unresolved. Per germline, CDR1 SGHDT and CDR2 YYEEEE. The V gene lost 4 bases and the J gene lost 5 bases, with 9 bases spanning the gap. The CDR3 consists of 12 residues. The CDR3 nucleotides are TGTGCCAGCAGCCTACAGTGGACTGAAGCTTTCTTT. Translation: CASSLQWTEAFF.

This chain links TRBV7-9 with TRBJ2-2; a weak D match, TRBD1 (8 bases). Trimming removed 8 bases at V and 3 bases at J, with 16 bases between. There are 15 residues in the CDR3. Germline CDR1 reads SEHNR; CDR2 reads FQNEAQ (reference sequence). CDR3 region: CASQGTGGDTGELFF. CDR3 bases: TGTGCCAGCCAGGGTACAGGGGGGGACACCGGGGAGCTGTTTTTT.

CDR3 DNA: TGTGCCAGTAGTATAGGAGGGACTAGTTGGCAAGAGACCCAGTACTTC. Translating it yields CASSIGGTSWQETQYF. V gene TRBV19 combines with J gene TRBJ2-5; 8 bases map to TRBD2. From germline, CDR1 is LNHDA and CDR2 SQIVND (reference sequence). This CDR3 is built from 16 residues. The V segment lost 1 base and the J segment 2 bases; nucleotides outside the gene matches: 6.

The chain employs TRBV4-2 and TRBJ2-7, with TRBD1 matching 9 bases. J gave up 3 bases and V 3 bases, and 9 bases lay outside the gene matches. There are 16 residues in the CDR3. Germline V CDR1 and CDR2: LGHNA, YNFKEQ. The CDR3 DNA reads as TGTGCCAGCAGCCAGGCCCTACAGGGGGCCCACTACGAGCAGTACTTC. This gives the protein CASSQALQGAHYEQYF.

The chain uses TRBV4-2 and TRBJ1-4; D gene unclear. V was trimmed by 0 bases and J by 3 bases, leaving 11 bases between them. This CDR3 has 16 amino acids. Germline assignment: CDR1 LGHNA and CDR2 YNFKEQ. Here the CDR3 DNA reads TGTGCCAGCAGCCAAGATGTAAACAGCCCTAATGAAAAACTGTTTTTT. Its protein is CASSQDVNSPNEKLFF.

This chain joins TRBV4-3 and TRBJ2-1; 12 positions agree with TRBD2. Germline CDR1 and CDR2: LGHNA and YSLEER. V lost 0 bases and J lost 7; bases outside the gene matches: 7. There are 17 residues in the CDR3. The CDR3 region is CASSQDFLAGGRNEQFF. DNA of the CDR3: TGCGCCAGCAGCCAAGATTTCCTAGCGGGGGGGCGGAATGAGCAGTTCTTC.

The CDR3 region has the DNA TGTGCCAGCAGCAATGGAGTCGGGTACGAGCAGTACTTC. This translates into CASSNGVGYEQYF. The chain combines TRBV21-1 with TRBJ2-7; no DNA check was done on the table's D call, TRBD2. TRBV21-1 is a pseudogene. The CDR3 extends over 13 amino acids.

This clone was recorded only once. The chain uses TRBV5-1 and TRBJ1-1; D is ambiguous. In germline, CDR1 is SGHRS, CDR2 YFSETQ. The CDR3 is 13 amino acids. Between the trimmed V and J ends, which lost 3 bases and 2 bases, there was a span of 8 bases. CDR3 sequence (DNA): TGCGCCAGCAGCTCGGAGGGAAACACTGAAGCTTTCTTT. This sequence encodes CASSSEGNTEAFF.

This chain connects TRBV6-5 to TRBJ2-1; a weak D match, TRBD1 (5 bases). V lost 6 bases, J lost 9 bases, and 15 bases lay in between. The V gene's germline CDR1 is MNHEY and CDR2 SVGAGI. This CDR3 contains 13 residues. CDR3 sequence reads: CASRPDRRSEQFF. Here the CDR3 DNA reads TGTGCCAGCAGACCCGACAGACGGAGTGAGCAGTTCTTC.

This chain links TRBV18 with TRBJ1-1; D perhaps matches TRBD1 (5 bases). Germline lookup yields CDR1 KGHSH and CDR2 LQKENI. With 0 bases removed from V and 6 bases from J, the gap between germline ends came to 11 bases. The CDR3 length is 14 residues. This CDR3 reads CASSPPSARAEAFF. For the CDR3, the DNA is TGTGCCAGCTCACCACCGAGCGCCAGGGCTGAAGCTTTCTTT.

A single count supports this clone. V and J are TRBV7-9 and TRBJ2-2; TRBD2 matches at 13 bases. Germline V gene lookup returns CDR1 SEHNR and CDR2 FQNEAQ (reference sequence). CDR3 length: 19 amino acids. V lost 5 bases to trimming and J lost 7 bases; unmatched junction nucleotides: 16. CDR3 protein: CASSRGRYKGLAGDGELFF. The DNA for the CDR3 is TGTGCCAGCAGCCGCGGGCGGTATAAAGGACTAGCGGGAGACGGGGAGCTGTTTTTT.

J is TRBJ2-1 and V is TRBV7-6; D perhaps matches TRBD2 (6 bases). The germline V gene has CDR1 SGHVS and CDR2 FNYEAQ. The V gene lost 5 bases and the J gene lost 4 bases, with 15 bases spanning the gap. The CDR3 is made up of 15 amino acids. In nucleotides, the CDR3 is TGTGCCAGCAGCCCCGGGACTCAAAGGTACAATGAGCAGTTCTTC. This translates into CASSPGTQRYNEQFF.

This chain joins TRBV6-1 and TRBJ1-6; 9 bases map to TRBD1. Per the germline V gene, CDR1 is MNHNS and CDR2 is SASEGT. V lost 10 bases, J lost 9 bases, and 10 bases stayed unmatched. The CDR3 contains 14 residues. The CDR3 loop is CAIHRDREGSPLHF. The CDR3 nucleotides are TGTGCCATCCACCGGGACAGGGAGGGTTCACCCCTCCACTTT.

The chain is built from TRBV6-1 and TRBJ2-7; 8 bases are a match to TRBD1. With 11 bases clipped from V and 3 bases from J, the junction kept 12 bases outside the gene matches. Germline V gene lookup returns CDR1 MNHNS and CDR2 SASEGT. The CDR3 extends over 14 amino acids. The CDR3 here is CAGRDRGRNYEQYF. CDR3 coding DNA: TGTGCCGGAAGAGACAGGGGAAGGAACTACGAGCAGTACTTC.

This chain joins TRBV19 and TRBJ2-5, with D uncertain. Germline CDR1 and CDR2: LNHDA and SQIVND (reference sequence). The V end lost 5 bases, the J end lost 1 base, and 8 bases lay between the germline ends. The CDR3 loop spans 13 amino acids. The CDR3 nucleotides are TGTGCCAGTAGTCCACGGTTCCAAGAGACCCAGTACTTC. Translated, it gives CASSPRFQETQYF.

The chain employs TRBV6-5 and TRBJ1-2; D is unresolved. The germline gives CDR1 MNHEY, CDR2 SVGAGI. This CDR3 is built from 13 residues. Trimming shortened V by 4 bases and J by 2 bases, and 8 bases separated the two germline ends. CDR3 protein: CASSSAANYGYTF. The CDR3 nucleotides are TGTGCCAGCAGTTCGGCAGCGAACTATGGCTACACCTTC.

The chain joins TRBV4-3 to TRBJ2-5, with a possible D match to TRBD1 (6 bases). This CDR3 has 15 residues. Trimming took 8 bases from V and 0 from J, leaving 16 bases between them. CDR1 is LGHNA, CDR2 YSLEER, per germline. In DNA form, the CDR3 reads TGCGCCAGCGCGCCGCGGACAGAATACCAAGAGACCCAGTACTTC. Translating gives CASAPRTEYQETQYF.

The chain combines TRBV4-2 with TRBJ2-3; perhaps TRBD2 as D (6 bases). The germline gives CDR1 LGHNA, CDR2 YNFKEQ. Trimming left V 6 bases short and J 3 bases short, with 10 bases between. CDR3 length: 13 residues. The CDR3 coding sequence is TGTGCCAGCAGTCGCGCGGGGACAGATACGCAGTATTTT. Protein sequence: CASSRAGTDTQYF.

The chain couples TRBV6-5 to TRBJ2-7; tentative D call: TRBD1 (5 bases). The germline V gene has CDR1 MNHEY and CDR2 SVGAGI. The V gene lost 6 bases and the J gene lost 0 bases, with 12 bases spanning the gap. The length of the CDR3 is 14 residues. The CDR3 DNA reads as TGTGCCAGCAGCCAAGACAGACTCTCCTACGAGCAGTACTTC. As protein: CASSQDRLSYEQYF.

This clone showed up just once. The J gene is TRBJ2-1, the V gene TRBV5-6, with 9 bases fitting TRBD2. The CDR3 has 15 residues. V shed 6 bases, J shed 7 bases, and the junction held 11 bases outside the gene matches. Germline CDR1 is SGHDT and CDR2 is YYEEEE. CDR3 DNA sequence: TGTGCCAGCACCGGGGGCGGGAGGGCCGGTAATGAGCAGTTCTTC. Its protein is CASTGGGRAGNEQFF.

This chain joins TRBV7-2 and TRBJ2-1; D gene uncertain. CDR1 SGHTA and CDR2 FQGNSA come from the germline V gene. V lost 1 base and J lost 7, with 11 bases in between. This CDR3 has 14 residues. The CDR3 reads CASSLEAAANEQFF. The CDR3 DNA follows: TGTGCCAGCAGCTTAGAGGCGGCGGCTAATGAGCAGTTCTTC.

The gene calls are TRBV19 and TRBJ1-2, with TRBD1 matching over 7 bases. Per the germline V gene, CDR1 is LNHDA and CDR2 is SQIVND (reference sequence). The CDR3 contains 17 residues. Losses at the gene ends were 2 bases for V and 4 bases for J; bases not matched to a gene: 13. The CDR3 spells CASSITRQGGYSYGYTF. DNA of the CDR3: TGTGCCAGTAGTATAACGAGACAGGGAGGATATAGCTATGGCTACACCTTC.

The chain links TRBV7-9 to TRBJ1-2; 9 nucleotides agree with TRBD1. This CDR3 comprises 14 residues. The ends lost 5 bases at V and 6 bases at J; junction bases unmatched: 7. The germline V gene has CDR1 SEHNR and CDR2 FQNEAQ (reference sequence). CDR3 DNA: TGTGCCAGCAGCGCCCAACAGGGGGCGAATGGCTACACCTTC. As protein: CASSAQQGANGYTF.

The chain couples TRBV18 to TRBJ2-5; D is perhaps TRBD2 (6 bases). V lost 4 bases, J lost 2 bases, and 14 bases lay in between. This CDR3 is built from 15 residues. Germline-derived CDR1 and CDR2 are KGHSH and LQKENI. The CDR3 loop reads CASSLQRVDQETQYF. The CDR3 DNA sequence: TGTGCCAGCTCACTGCAGCGGGTCGATCAAGAGACCCAGTACTTC.